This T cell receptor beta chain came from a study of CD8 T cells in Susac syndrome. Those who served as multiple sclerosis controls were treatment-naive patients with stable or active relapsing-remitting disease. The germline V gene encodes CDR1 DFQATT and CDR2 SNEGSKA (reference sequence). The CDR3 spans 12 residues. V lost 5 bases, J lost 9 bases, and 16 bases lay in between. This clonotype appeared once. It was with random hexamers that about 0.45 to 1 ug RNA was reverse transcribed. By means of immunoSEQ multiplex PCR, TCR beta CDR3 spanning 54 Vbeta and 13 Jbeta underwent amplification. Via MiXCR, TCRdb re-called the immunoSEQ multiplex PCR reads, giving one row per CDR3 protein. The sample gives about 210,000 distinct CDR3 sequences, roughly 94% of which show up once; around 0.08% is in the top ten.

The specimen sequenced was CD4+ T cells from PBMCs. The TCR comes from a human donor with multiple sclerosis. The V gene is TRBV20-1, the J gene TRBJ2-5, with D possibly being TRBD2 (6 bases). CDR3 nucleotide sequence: TGCAGTGCTGGAGGGTCACCTGAGGCCCAGTACTTC. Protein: CSAGGSPEAQYF.